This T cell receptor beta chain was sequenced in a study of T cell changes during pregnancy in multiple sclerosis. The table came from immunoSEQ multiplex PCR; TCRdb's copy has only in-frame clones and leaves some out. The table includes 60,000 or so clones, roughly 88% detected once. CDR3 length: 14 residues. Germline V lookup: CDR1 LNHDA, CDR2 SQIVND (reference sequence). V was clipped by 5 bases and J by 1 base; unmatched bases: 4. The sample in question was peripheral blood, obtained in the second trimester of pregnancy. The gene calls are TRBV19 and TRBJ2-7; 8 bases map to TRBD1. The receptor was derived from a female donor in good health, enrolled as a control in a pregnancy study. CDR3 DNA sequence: TGTGCCAGTAGTGCTCAGGGGGCTTCCTACGAGCAGTACTTC. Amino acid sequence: CASSAQGASYEQYF. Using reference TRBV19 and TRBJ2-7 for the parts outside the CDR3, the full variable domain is DGGITQSPKYLFRKEGQNVTLSCEQNLNHDAMYWYRQDPGQGLRLIYYSQIVNDFQKGDIAEGYSVSREKKESFPLTVTSAQKNPTAFYLCASSAQGASYEQYFGPGTRLTVT.